The present T cell receptor beta chain was sequenced within a study of blood T cell repertoires in COVID-19. Study-wide context: Some COVID-19 samples were acute and others convalescent; all came from the United States, Italy and Spain. PBMCs, B-cell-depleted T cells, or T cells were the source of the cDNA or gDNA that made up the material.

The CDR3 runs 15 residues. The ends lost 2 bases at V and 1 base at J; junction bases unmatched: 5. Germline V CDR1 and CDR2: MNHEY, SMNVEV (reference sequence). In the original analysis: Estimation of nucleated cell counts relied on the amplification of reference gene primers. The protocol was immunoSEQ multiplex PCR, while the TCRdb copy is restricted to in-frame clones and leaves out a portion. V and J calls and clone size are given by that table; D and trimming were obtained from the DNA. Among about 200,000 clones listed, approximately 85% were seen once. The clonotype originates from a woman older than 75 with acute or convalescent COVID-19. Sequenced: peripheral blood. The chain links TRBV27 to TRBJ2-7; 7 positions match TRBD1. CDR3 sequence: CASSLKDRPSYEQYF. Here the CDR3 DNA reads TGTGCCAGCAGTTTAAAGGACAGGCCTTCCTACGAGCAGTACTTC.